This T cell receptor beta chain was found in a study of T cell changes during pregnancy in multiple sclerosis. V was shortened by 4 bases and J by 10 bases, with 17 bases between the two germline ends. Germline assignment: CDR1 SGDLS and CDR2 YYNGEE. The CDR3 totals 13 residues. The table came from immunoSEQ multiplex PCR; TCRdb's copy has only in-frame clones and leaves some out. The sample contains 25,000 to 30,000 clones, 89% of which appear only once. Sequenced here: CD4+ T cells from peripheral blood mononuclear cells, sampled in the first trimester of pregnancy. The chain couples TRBV9 to TRBJ2-5; maybe TRBD2 (6 bases). The origin of this receptor is a female donor in good health, enrolled as a control in a pregnancy study. The CDR3 DNA reads TGTGCCAGCAGCTTCGGAGGGGACTCTGGCCAGTACTTC. Amino acids: CASSFGGDSGQYF. Full variable domain (rest looked up from reference TRBV9 and TRBJ2-5): DSGVTQTPKHLITATGQRVTLRCSPRSGDLSVYWYQQSLDQGLQFLIQYYNGEERAKGNILERFSAQQFPDLHSELNLSSLELGDSALYFCASSFGGDSGQYFGPGTRLLVL.